Presented here are 6 T cell receptor beta chains from one specimen sequenced in a study of vaccination effects on CD4 cells after COVID-19. Only in-frame clones appear in the TCRdb table, and some are missing; sequencing was by immunoSEQ multiplex PCR. This sample carries about 33,000 clones, 72% of them seen once, and the ten largest clones take approximately 12%. These TCRs are of unknown antigen specificity. In the ViraFEST assay, antigen-specific CD4+ clonotypes were identified by expansion after peptide-pool stimulation. Researchers isolated CD4+ T cells once approximately eleven days of culture had elapsed. Participants received two doses of either the BNT162b2 or mRNA-1273 vaccine. The starting material was CD4+ T cells from PBMCs cultured with HCoV-229E spike peptides, obtained after COVID-19 vaccination. These receptors were obtained from a human donor who received a COVID-19 vaccine.

Relative to its sample, this clone is medium-sized. The chain uses TRBV6-5 and TRBJ1-2; D is undetermined. V was pared by 5 bases and J by 8 bases, with 15 bases between. This CDR3 has 13 amino acids. Germline CDR1 MNHEY, CDR2 SVGAGI. The CDR3 region is CASSPSPNRGYTF. As DNA, the CDR3 is TGTGCCAGCAGTCCAAGTCCCAACCGGGGCTACACCTTC.

The rearrangement uses TRBV6-6 and TRBJ1-1, with 10 bases lining up with TRBD1. The CDR3 length is 16 residues. Looked up from germline, CDR1 is MNHNY and CDR2 is SVGAGI (reference sequence). V was clipped by 5 bases and J by 0 bases; unmatched bases: 6. The CDR3 is CASSGDRGRVNTEAFF. The CDR3 DNA reads TGTGCCAGCAGTGGAGACAGGGGGCGCGTGAACACTGAAGCTTTCTTT.

The chain is built from TRBV6-5 and TRBJ2-7, with 8 bases fitting TRBD1. The germline V gene has CDR1 MNHEY and CDR2 SVGAGI. The CDR3 consists of 15 residues. With V trimmed by 2 bases and J by 1 base, 4 bases remained unmatched. CDR3 coding DNA: TGTGCCAGCAGTTACGAGGGGACAGGTTCCTACGAGCAGTACTTC. Protein sequence: CASSYEGTGSYEQYF.

This sequence joins TRBV19 and TRBJ1-6; D may be TRBD1 (5 bases). The germline V gene encodes CDR1 LNHDA and CDR2 SQIVND (reference sequence). CDR3 length equals 14 residues. The V and J ends lost 1 base and 7 bases respectively, with 8 bases between them. In nucleotides, the CDR3 is TGTGCCAGTAGTATAGGACAGCAAAATTCACCCCTCCACTTT. Encoded protein: CASSIGQQNSPLHF.

This clone was detected only a few times. The rearrangement joins TRBV10-3 to TRBJ1-2; D call uncertain. The CDR3 loop spans 15 amino acids. The V end was cut by 0 bases, the J end by 4 bases, with 12 bases between. Germline V lookup: CDR1 ENHRY, CDR2 SYGVKD. CDR3 amino acids: CAISESETVTYGYTF. The CDR3 DNA follows: TGTGCCATCAGTGAGTCCGAGACCGTTACCTATGGCTACACCTTC.

This clone was seen a few times. CDR3 coding DNA: TGTGCCAGCAGCTTGGACAGAACTAATGAAAAACTGTTTTTT. It yields the protein CASSLDRTNEKLFF. The rearrangement uses TRBV7-2 and TRBJ1-4; maybe TRBD1 (6 bases). Trimming took off 3 bases at V and 1 base at J, with 6 bases between the two ends. Germline V gene lookup returns CDR1 SGHTA and CDR2 FQGNSA. The length of the CDR3 is 14 residues.